This TCR beta chain emerged from a study of T cells in tuberculosis. Notes on this clone: Its antigen is not identified.

TCRdb's copy holds only in-frame clones and misses some; the assay was immunoSEQ multiplex PCR. There are approximately 30,000 clones in the sample; approximately 89% occur only once, and 2% to 2.5% lies in the top ten. Study outcomes and limitations: Active tuberculosis patients had shorter CDR3-alpha; the beta difference was nonsignificant.

The V gene's germline CDR1 is MGHRA and CDR2 YSYEKL. CDR3 length: 15 amino acids. V lost 4 bases to trimming and J lost 6 bases, with 16 bases between them. The source is a donor aged 10 to 29 with latent tuberculosis or without tuberculosis infection. V usage is TRBV4-1 and J usage is TRBJ2-1; TRBD2 might be the D (5 bases). Sequenced: PBMCs. DNA for the CDR3: TGCGCCAGCAGCCTTACGGTAGCGTTGGGCAATGAGCAGTTCTTC. It encodes CASSLTVALGNEQFF.